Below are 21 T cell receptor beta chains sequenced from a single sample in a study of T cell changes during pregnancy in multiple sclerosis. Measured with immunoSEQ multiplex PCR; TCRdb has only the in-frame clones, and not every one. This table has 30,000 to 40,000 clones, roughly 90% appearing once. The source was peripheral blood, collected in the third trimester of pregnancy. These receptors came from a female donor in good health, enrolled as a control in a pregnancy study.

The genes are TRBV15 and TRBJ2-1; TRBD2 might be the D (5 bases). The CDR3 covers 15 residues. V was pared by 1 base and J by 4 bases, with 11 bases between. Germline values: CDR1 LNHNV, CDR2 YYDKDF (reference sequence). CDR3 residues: CATSRAASSYNEQFF. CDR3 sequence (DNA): TGTGCCACCAGCAGAGCAGCTAGCTCGTACAATGAGCAGTTCTTC.

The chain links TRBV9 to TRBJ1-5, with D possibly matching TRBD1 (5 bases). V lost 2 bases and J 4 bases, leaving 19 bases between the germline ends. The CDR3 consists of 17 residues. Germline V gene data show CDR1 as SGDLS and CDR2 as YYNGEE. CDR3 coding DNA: TGTGCCAGCAGCGTCTCCCCGGGGGATCCCGAAAATCAGCCCCAGCATTTT. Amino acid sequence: CASSVSPGDPENQPQHF.

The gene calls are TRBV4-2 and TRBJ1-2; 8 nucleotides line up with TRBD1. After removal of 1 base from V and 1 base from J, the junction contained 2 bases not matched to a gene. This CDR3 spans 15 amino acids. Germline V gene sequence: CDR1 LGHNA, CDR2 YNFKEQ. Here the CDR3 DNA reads TGTGCCAGCAGCCAAGTCGGACAGGGTAACTATGGCTACACCTTC. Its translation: CASSQVGQGNYGYTF.

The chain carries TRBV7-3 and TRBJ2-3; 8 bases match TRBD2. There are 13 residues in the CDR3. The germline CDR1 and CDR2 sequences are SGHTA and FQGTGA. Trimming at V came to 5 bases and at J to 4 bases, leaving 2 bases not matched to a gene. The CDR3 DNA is TGTGCCAGCAGCCTCGGGGGGGCAGATACGCAGTATTTT. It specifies CASSLGGADTQYF.

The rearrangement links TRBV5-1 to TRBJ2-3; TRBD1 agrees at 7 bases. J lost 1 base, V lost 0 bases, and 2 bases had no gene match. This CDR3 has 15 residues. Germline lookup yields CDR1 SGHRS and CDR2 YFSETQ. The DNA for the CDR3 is TGCGCCAGCAGCTTGGCCGGGACAGGCACAGATACGCAGTATTTT. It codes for CASSLAGTGTDTQYF.

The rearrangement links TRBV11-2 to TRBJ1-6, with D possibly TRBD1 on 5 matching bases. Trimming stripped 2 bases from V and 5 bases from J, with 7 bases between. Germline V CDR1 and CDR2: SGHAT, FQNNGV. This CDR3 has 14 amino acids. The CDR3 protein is CASSLRQNNSPLHF. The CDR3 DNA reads TGTGCCAGCAGCTTAAGACAGAATAATTCACCCCTCCACTTT.

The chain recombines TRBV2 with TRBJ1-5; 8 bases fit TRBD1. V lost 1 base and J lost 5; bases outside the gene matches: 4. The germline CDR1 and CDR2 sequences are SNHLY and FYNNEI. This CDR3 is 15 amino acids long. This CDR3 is CASSEGSGGHQPQHF. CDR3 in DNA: TGTGCCAGCAGTGAAGGTTCAGGGGGCCATCAGCCCCAGCATTTT.

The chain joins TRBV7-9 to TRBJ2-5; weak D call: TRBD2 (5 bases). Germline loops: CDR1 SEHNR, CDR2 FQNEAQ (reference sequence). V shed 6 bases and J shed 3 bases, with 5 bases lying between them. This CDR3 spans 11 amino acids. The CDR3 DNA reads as TGTGCCAGCAGGGGAGAAGAGACCCAGTACTTC. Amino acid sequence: CASRGEETQYF.

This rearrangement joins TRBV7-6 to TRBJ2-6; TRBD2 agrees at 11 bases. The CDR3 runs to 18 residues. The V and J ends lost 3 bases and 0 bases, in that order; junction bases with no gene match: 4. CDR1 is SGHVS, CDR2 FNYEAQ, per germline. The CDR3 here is CASSFSGGAVSGANVLTF. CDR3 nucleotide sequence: TGTGCCAGCAGCTTTAGCGGGGGGGCCGTCTCTGGGGCCAACGTCCTGACTTTC.

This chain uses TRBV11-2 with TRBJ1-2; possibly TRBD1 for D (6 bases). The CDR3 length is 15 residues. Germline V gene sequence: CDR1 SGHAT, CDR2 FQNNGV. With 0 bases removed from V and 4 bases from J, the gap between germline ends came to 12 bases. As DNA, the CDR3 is TGTGCCAGCAGCTTAGACCGGGACACTTTCTATGGCTACACCTTC. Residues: CASSLDRDTFYGYTF.

CDR3 in amino acids: CASSLTSGSKETQYF. CDR3 sequence (DNA): TGTGCCAGCAGTCTAACTAGCGGGAGTAAGGAGACCCAGTACTTC. The chain carries TRBV27 and TRBJ2-5, with TRBD2 identical over 11 bases. V trimming: 5 bases; J trimming: 5 bases; junction bases outside the gene matches: 7. CDR1 is MNHEY, CDR2 SMNVEV, per germline (reference sequence). The CDR3 consists of 15 residues.

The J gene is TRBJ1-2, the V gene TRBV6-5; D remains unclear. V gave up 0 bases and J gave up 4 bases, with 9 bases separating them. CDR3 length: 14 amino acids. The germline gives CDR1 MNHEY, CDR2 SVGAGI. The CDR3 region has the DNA TGTGCCAGCAGTTACTCGTCACAGACCTATGGCTACACCTTC. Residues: CASSYSSQTYGYTF.

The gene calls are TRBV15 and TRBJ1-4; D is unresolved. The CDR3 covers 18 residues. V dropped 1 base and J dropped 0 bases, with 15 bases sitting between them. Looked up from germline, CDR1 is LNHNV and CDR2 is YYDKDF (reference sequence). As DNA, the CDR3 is TGTGCCACCAGCAGAGGTAAAGGCGGAAGTGCAACTAATGAAAAACTGTTTTTT. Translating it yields CATSRGKGGSATNEKLFF.

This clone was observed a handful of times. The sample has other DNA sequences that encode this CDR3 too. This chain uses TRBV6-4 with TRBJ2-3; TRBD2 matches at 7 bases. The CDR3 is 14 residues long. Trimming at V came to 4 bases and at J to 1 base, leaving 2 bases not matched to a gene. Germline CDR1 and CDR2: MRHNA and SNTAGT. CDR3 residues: CASSVAGGTDTQYF. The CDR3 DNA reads TGTGCCAGCAGTGTTGCGGGGGGCACAGATACGCAGTATTTT.

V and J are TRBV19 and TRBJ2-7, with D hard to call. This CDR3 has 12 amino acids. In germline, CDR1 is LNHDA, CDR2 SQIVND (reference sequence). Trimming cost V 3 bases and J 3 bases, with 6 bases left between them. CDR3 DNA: TGTGCCAGTAGTATGAGGAACTACGAGCAGTACTTC. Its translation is CASSMRNYEQYF.

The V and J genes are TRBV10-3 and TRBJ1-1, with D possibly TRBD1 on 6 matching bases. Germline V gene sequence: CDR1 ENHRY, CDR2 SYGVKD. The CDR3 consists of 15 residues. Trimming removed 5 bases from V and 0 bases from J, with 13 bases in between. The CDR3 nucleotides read TGTGCCATCAGTACCCCGGGACACATGAACACTGAAGCTTTCTTT. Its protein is CAISTPGHMNTEAFF.

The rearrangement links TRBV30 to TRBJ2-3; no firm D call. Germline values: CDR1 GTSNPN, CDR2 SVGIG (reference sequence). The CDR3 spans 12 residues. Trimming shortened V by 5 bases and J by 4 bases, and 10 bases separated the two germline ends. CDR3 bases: TGTGCCTGGGTCCTATATGCAGATACGCAGTATTTT. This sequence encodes CAWVLYADTQYF.

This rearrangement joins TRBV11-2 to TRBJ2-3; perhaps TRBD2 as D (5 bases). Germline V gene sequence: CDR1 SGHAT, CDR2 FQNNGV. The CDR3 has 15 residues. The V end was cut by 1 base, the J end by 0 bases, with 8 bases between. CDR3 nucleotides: TGTGCCAGCAGCTTAGTCTCGGGGAGCACAGATACGCAGTATTTT. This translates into CASSLVSGSTDTQYF.

The CDR3 DNA sequence: TGTGCCTCGGGACAGGGGGCTCTAAACGAGCAGTACTTC. Translated, it gives CASGQGALNEQYF. The rearrangement links TRBV10-3 to TRBJ2-7, with TRBD1 matching over 12 bases. The CDR3 has 13 amino acids. CDR1 is ENHRY, CDR2 SYGVKD, per germline. The J segment lost 5 bases and the V segment lost 11 bases, leaving 7 bases of the junction unmatched.

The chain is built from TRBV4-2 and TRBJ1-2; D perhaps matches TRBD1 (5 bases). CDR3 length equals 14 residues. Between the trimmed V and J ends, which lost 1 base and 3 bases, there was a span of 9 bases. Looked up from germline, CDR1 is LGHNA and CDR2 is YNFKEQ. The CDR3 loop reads CASSQARADYGYTF. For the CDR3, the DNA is TGTGCCAGCAGCCAAGCCAGGGCAGACTATGGCTACACCTTC.

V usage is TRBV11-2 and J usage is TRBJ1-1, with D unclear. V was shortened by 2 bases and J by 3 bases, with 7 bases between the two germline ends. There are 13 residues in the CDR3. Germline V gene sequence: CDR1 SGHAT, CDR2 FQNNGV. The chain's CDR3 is CASSLSMDTEAFF. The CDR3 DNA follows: TGTGCCAGCAGCTTATCTATGGACACTGAAGCTTTCTTT.